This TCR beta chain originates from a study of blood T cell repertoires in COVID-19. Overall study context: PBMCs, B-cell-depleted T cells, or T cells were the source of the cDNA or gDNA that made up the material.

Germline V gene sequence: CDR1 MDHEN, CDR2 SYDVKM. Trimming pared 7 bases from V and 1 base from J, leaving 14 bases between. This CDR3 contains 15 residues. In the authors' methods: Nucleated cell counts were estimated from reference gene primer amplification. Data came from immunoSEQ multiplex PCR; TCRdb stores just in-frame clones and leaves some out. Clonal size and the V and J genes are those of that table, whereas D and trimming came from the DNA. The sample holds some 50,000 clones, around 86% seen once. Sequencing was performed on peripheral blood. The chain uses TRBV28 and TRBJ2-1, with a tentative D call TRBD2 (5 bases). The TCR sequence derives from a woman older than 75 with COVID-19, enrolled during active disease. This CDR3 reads CASTWGVGSYNEQFF. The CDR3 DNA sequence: TGTGCCAGCACTTGGGGAGTAGGGTCCTACAATGAGCAGTTCTTC.